Listed below are T cell receptor beta chains from one sample, sequenced in a study of blood T cell repertoires in COVID-19. Sequencing used immunoSEQ multiplex PCR; TCRdb keeps in-frame clones, though not all of them. The data contain 300,000 to 350,000 clones, around 86% of them singletons. The specimen was peripheral blood. These receptors were collected from a woman aged 50 to 60 with COVID-19, enrolled during active disease. Both conserved end residues are part of each CDR3. D genes are given only for firm matches. Not all rows give a size; the values are once, few, many and, for expanded clones, a class.

d_call j_call clone_size v_call cdr3_aa cdr3_nt
TRBD2 TRBJ2-7 few TRBV5-4 CASSLGSGRSEQYF TGTGCCAGCAGCTTGGGAAGCGGGAGGTCGGAGCAGTACTTC
TRBD1 TRBJ1-4 - TRBV18 CASSPDRGPNEKLFF TGTGCCAGCTCACCAGACAGGGGCCCCAATGAAAAACTGTTTTTT
- TRBJ1-3 - TRBV2 CASILNINRGNTIYF TGTGCCAGCATCCTCAATATTAACCGGGGAAACACCATATATTTT
TRBD1 TRBJ2-1 - TRBV9 CASSGDRNHNEQFF TGTGCCAGCAGTGGGGACAGAAACCACAATGAGCAGTTCTTC
- TRBJ1-2 - TRBV12-3/TRBV12-4 CASSPDSNYGYTF TGTGCCAGCAGCCCTGACAGTAACTATGGCTACACCTTC
- TRBJ1-1 - TRBV4-2 CASSQDSAGMTEAFF TGTGCCAGCAGCCAAGATTCGGCAGGGATGACTGAAGCTTTCTTT
- TRBJ1-2 - TRBV19 CASSQRASATSNYGYTF TGTGCCAGTAGTCAGAGGGCTTCCGCTACAAGTAACTATGGCTACACCTTC
TRBD1 TRBJ1-1 - TRBV11-2 CASSLAPRQGNTEAFF TGTGCCAGCAGCTTAGCCCCTCGACAGGGGAACACTGAAGCTTTCTTT
TRBD1 TRBJ1-2 few TRBV27 CASSSLWGQGAWNDGYTF TGTGCCAGCAGTTCCCTTTGGGGACAGGGGGCGTGGAACGATGGCTACACCTTC
TRBD2 TRBJ2-7 - TRBV6-5 CASSYQREGFEQYF TGTGCCAGCAGTTATCAGCGGGAGGGTTTTGAGCAGTACTTC
TRBD1 TRBJ1-2 - TRBV6-5 CASSTVTGGGYTF TGTGCCAGCAGTACCGTGACAGGGGGAGGCTACACCTTC
TRBD1 TRBJ2-7 - TRBV29-1 CSAGQGVYEQYF TGCAGCGCTGGACAGGGGGTTTACGAGCAGTACTTC
- TRBJ1-1 - TRBV1 CTSSQAGVVNTEAFF TGCACCAGCAGCCAAGCCGGGGTGGTGAACACTGAAGCTTTCTTT